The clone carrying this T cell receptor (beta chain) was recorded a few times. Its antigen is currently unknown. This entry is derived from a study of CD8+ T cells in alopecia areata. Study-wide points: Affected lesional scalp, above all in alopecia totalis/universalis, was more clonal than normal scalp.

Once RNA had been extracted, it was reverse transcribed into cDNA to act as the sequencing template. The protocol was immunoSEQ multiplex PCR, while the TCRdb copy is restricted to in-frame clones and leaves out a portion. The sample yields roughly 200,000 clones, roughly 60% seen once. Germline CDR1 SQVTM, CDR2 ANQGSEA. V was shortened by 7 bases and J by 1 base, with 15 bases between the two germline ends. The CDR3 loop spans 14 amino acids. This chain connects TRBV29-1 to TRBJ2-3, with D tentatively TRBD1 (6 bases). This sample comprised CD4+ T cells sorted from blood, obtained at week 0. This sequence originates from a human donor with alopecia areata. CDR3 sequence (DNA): TGCAGCGCCGTTGGGGGCATCGGCACAGATACGCAGTATTTT. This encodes CSAVGGIGTDTQYF.